Shown below are 23 T cell receptor beta chains from a single sample sequenced in a study of blood T cells in healthy people across ages. Combining a sample-barcoded 5' primer with a J-beta primer mix, a second PCR ran for roughly 7 to 12 cycles. MiXCR, run by TCRdb on the 5' RACE reads, gives a single entry per CDR3 protein. The sample consists of 380,000 or so distinct CDR3 sequences, about 55% of them appearing once. Sequenced sample: blood. These receptors came from a man aged 60 to 69 in good health.

This clonotype appeared many times. The genes are TRBV7-2 and TRBJ1-5; D unresolved. V lost 2 bases and J lost 3, with 8 bases in between. Germline loops: CDR1 SGHTA, CDR2 FQGNSA. This CDR3 has 14 residues. The CDR3 reads CASSLKASNQPQHF. The CDR3 DNA is TGTGCCAGCAGCTTAAAGGCCTCCAATCAGCCCCAGCATTTT.

The chain employs TRBV12-3 or TRBV12-4 and TRBJ2-1; 8 nucleotides line up with TRBD2. This CDR3 contains 14 residues. V dropped 5 bases and J dropped 9; count of bases not matched to a gene: 9. The CDR3: CASSPSGRGGEQFF. The CDR3, as DNA: TGTGCCAGCAGTCCCAGCGGGAGAGGGGGTGAGCAGTTCTTC.

Only a few counts were recorded for this clonotype. The DNA for the CDR3 is TGCGCCAGCACCACTACTAGGGATACGCAGTATTTT. It is translated as CASTTTRDTQYF. This chain connects TRBV5-1 to TRBJ2-3; D is possibly TRBD2 (5 bases). Trimming took off 6 bases at V and 6 bases at J, with 11 bases between the two ends. Germline values: CDR1 SGHRS, CDR2 YFSETQ. This CDR3 comprises 12 residues.

Remarks on this clonotype: Mismatch with germline at one junction end may stem from a read error. The V call is TRBV20-1, the J call TRBJ2-3, with D tentatively TRBD1 or TRBD2 (5 bases each). The CDR3 spans 16 residues. Germline CDR1 DFQATT, CDR2 SNEGSKA (reference sequence). CDR3 sequence (DNA): TGCAGTACTAGAGATACAGATGGGGCCTATACAGATACGCAGTATTTT. Protein: CSTRDTDGAYTDTQYF.

The chain links TRBV6-1 to TRBJ2-7, with TRBD2 matching over 10 bases. CDR3 length equals 14 residues. Germline V CDR1 and CDR2: MNHNS, SASEGT. V trimming: 8 bases; J trimming: 4 bases; junction bases outside the gene matches: 8. The CDR3 protein is CASGPAGGPYEQYF. CDR3 DNA sequence: TGTGCCAGCGGGCCAGCGGGGGGGCCTTACGAGCAGTACTTC.

The chain carries TRBV4-3 and TRBJ2-1; D remains ambiguous. The V end was cut by 1 base, the J end by 10 bases, with 14 bases between. The V gene's germline CDR1 is LGHNA and CDR2 YSLEER. The CDR3 loop spans 14 amino acids. CDR3 sequence: CASSQVAVSYEQFF. The CDR3 coding sequence is TGCGCCAGCAGCCAAGTTGCGGTTTCCTACGAGCAGTTCTTC.

The chain employs TRBV28 and TRBJ2-3; the D gene is possibly TRBD1 (6 bases). Germline assignment: CDR1 MDHEN and CDR2 SYDVKM. The length of the CDR3 is 14 residues. Trimming removed 1 base at V and 5 bases at J, with 10 bases between. In nucleotides, the CDR3 is TGTGCCAGCAGTTTATCCGGCAGGGGAGATACGCAGTATTTT. Translated, it gives CASSLSGRGDTQYF.

The sample holds a few counts of this clonotype. This rearrangement joins TRBV2 to TRBJ1-4, with D unresolved. V lost 7 bases and J lost 3, with 12 bases in between. The CDR3 consists of 14 residues. Per the germline V gene, CDR1 is SNHLY and CDR2 is FYNNEI. CDR3 sequence reads: CASIRRKANEKLFF. The CDR3 DNA reads TGTGCCAGCATAAGGAGGAAAGCTAATGAAAAACTGTTTTTT. Looking up the rest from reference TRBV2 and TRBJ1-4 gives the full variable domain: EPEVTQTPSHQVTQMGQEVILRCVPISNHLYFYWYRQILGQKVEFLVSFYNNEISEKSEIFDDQFSVERPDGSNFTLKIRSTKLEDSAMYFCASIRRKANEKLFFGSGTQLSVL.

V gene TRBV14 combines with J gene TRBJ1-1; TRBD1 matches at 7 bases. V shed 0 bases and J 10 bases; nucleotides not matched to a gene: 5. Germline V gene sequence: CDR1 SGHDN, CDR2 FVKESK. The CDR3 covers 13 residues. The CDR3: CASSQDLQGRAFF. DNA for the CDR3: TGTGCCAGCAGCCAAGATCTACAGGGGAGAGCTTTCTTT.

A remark on this clonotype: This sequence may be a read error, since a much larger clone differs from it by one base. V and J are TRBV27 and TRBJ2-5; TRBD2 aligns across 7 bases. The CDR3 is 15 residues long. Germline V CDR1 and CDR2: MNHEY, SMNVEV (reference sequence). V was clipped by 5 bases and J by 4 bases; unmatched bases: 10. The CDR3 region has the DNA TGTGCCAGCAGTAGAGGACTAGAGGGAGCAGAGACCCAGTACTTC. It specifies CASSRGLEGAETQYF.

This clonotype was detected only a few times. V is TRBV12-3 or TRBV12-4 and J is TRBJ1-6; D is ambiguous. The V end was cut by 4 bases, the J end by 7 bases, with 5 bases between. This CDR3 comprises 12 residues. CDR3 DNA sequence: TGTGCCAGCAGTTCCGACAATTCACCCCTCCACTTT. This encodes CASSSDNSPLHF.

The CDR3 DNA reads as TGCAGTGCCGATTCCCCCCGAGGGATCACCTACGAGCAGTACTTC. It yields the protein CSADSPRGITYEQYF. The V and J genes are TRBV20-1 and TRBJ2-4; possibly TRBD2 for D (5 bases). The J call may be mistaken, given a closer DNA end match to TRBJ2-7. Germline V gives CDR1 DFQATT, CDR2 SNEGSKA (reference sequence). CDR3 length: 15 residues.

The chain uses TRBV5-1 and TRBJ2-3; 9 bases are shared with TRBD2. Per germline, CDR1 SGHRS and CDR2 YFSETQ. V was clipped by 1 base and J by 1 base; unmatched bases: 7. CDR3 length: 17 amino acids. In DNA form, the CDR3 reads TGCGCCAGCAGCTTGATCCCCGTAGCGGGAGGCACAGATACGCAGTATTTT. As protein: CASSLIPVAGGTDTQYF.

This chain connects TRBV11-2 to TRBJ2-5; 10 bases are a match to TRBD2. This CDR3 has 15 residues. The J segment lost 7 bases and the V segment lost 2 bases, leaving 7 bases of the junction unmatched. Germline assignment: CDR1 SGHAT and CDR2 FQNNGV. The CDR3 nucleotides read TGTGCCAGCAGCTTAAGTCCTAGCGGGGGCGGGACCCAGTACTTC. Translated, it gives CASSLSPSGGGTQYF.

The chain employs TRBV7-9 and TRBJ1-2; D call uncertain. The V and J ends lost 5 bases and 3 bases respectively, with 7 bases between them. CDR3 size: 12 residues. CDR1 is SEHNR, CDR2 FQNEAQ, per germline (reference sequence). The CDR3, as DNA: TGTGCCAGCAGCCCCGGGGACTATGGCTACACCTTC. Protein: CASSPGDYGYTF.

The rearrangement uses TRBV5-1 and TRBJ2-1, with TRBD1 matching 12 bases. The CDR3 is made up of 16 amino acids. Trimming took 0 bases from V and 8 from J; bases not matched to a gene: 6. Germline-derived CDR1 and CDR2 are SGHRS and YFSETQ. The CDR3: CASSLDGTGGNYEQFF. The CDR3 DNA sequence: TGCGCCAGCAGCTTGGATGGGACAGGGGGCAACTATGAGCAGTTCTTC.

This clonotype was seen at least ten times. This chain uses TRBV28 with TRBJ2-3, with 8 bases fitting TRBD2. Trimming took 6 bases from V and 1 from J; bases not matched to a gene: 9. From germline, CDR1 is MDHEN and CDR2 SYDVKM. The CDR3 spans 16 residues. CDR3 DNA: TGTGCCAGCAGCCAGGGCAGCGGGGGACGCACAGATACGCAGTATTTT. Protein product: CASSQGSGGRTDTQYF.

As to this clonotype: A clone one base away is much larger, so this may be a read error. J is TRBJ1-1 and V is TRBV7-9; 9 bases align to TRBD1. Germline lookup yields CDR1 SEHNR and CDR2 FQNEAQ (reference sequence). The CDR3 runs 15 residues. CDR3 region: CAGSFRQGGDTEAFF. The CDR3 DNA is TGTGCCGGCAGCTTCCGACAGGGGGGGGACACTGAAGCTTTCTTT.

This clonotype showed up many times. V gene TRBV12-3 or TRBV12-4 combines with J gene TRBJ2-3; 13 bases match TRBD2. The V and J ends lost 6 bases and 2 bases, in that order; junction bases with no gene match: 5. This CDR3 has 16 amino acids. The CDR3 coding sequence is TGTGCCAGCAGCCCACTAGCGGGGGGGTACACAGATACGCAGTATTTT. Encoded protein: CASSPLAGGYTDTQYF.

The rearrangement links TRBV28 to TRBJ2-2, with 7 bases aligning to TRBD2. CDR1 is MDHEN, CDR2 SYDVKM, per germline. This CDR3 has 15 residues. Trimming cost V 4 bases and J 5 bases; bases outside gene matches: 7. The CDR3: CASSSSGASTGELFF. In DNA, the CDR3 is TGTGCCAGCAGTTCTAGCGGAGCTAGTACCGGGGAGCTGTTTTTT.

The chain employs TRBV5-6 and TRBJ2-7, with 11 bases fitting TRBD2. With 4 bases clipped from V and 0 bases from J, the junction kept 21 bases outside the gene matches. Germline assignment: CDR1 SGHDT and CDR2 YYEEEE. The CDR3 is 21 residues long. Here the CDR3 reads CASSPLTGGELGLAVSYEQYF. CDR3 DNA: TGTGCCAGCAGCCCCTTAACAGGGGGCGAACTGGGACTAGCGGTCTCCTACGAGCAGTACTTC.

To note about this clonotype: A much larger clone differs by one base, so this may be a read error. J is TRBJ2-3 and V is TRBV13, with TRBD2 as a possible D gene (5 bases). Germline V gene sequence: CDR1 PRHDT, CDR2 FYEKMQ (reference sequence). CDR3 length: 14 residues. The CDR3 DNA is TGTGCCAGCAGCTTATATACTAGTCCAGATATGCAGTATTTT. Protein sequence: CASSLYTSPDMQYF.

The sample holds a few counts of this clonotype. V usage is TRBV20-1 and J usage is TRBJ2-7; possible D gene TRBD2, 5 bases. Germline CDR1 is DFQATT and CDR2 is SNEGSKA (reference sequence). This CDR3 spans 12 amino acids. Deletions cut 7 bases from V and 4 bases from J, with 14 bases between. The CDR3 DNA follows: TGCAGTGTCCAAGCAAGCGGTTACGAGCAGTACTTC. Its translation is CSVQASGYEQYF.